The 11 T cell receptor beta chains in this list originate from one sample, sequenced in a study of T cells after yellow fever vaccination. Each CDR3 protein is one row after TCRdb ran MiXCR on the 5' RACE reads. The table includes fewer than 650,000 distinct CDR3 sequences, less than 25% detected once. The sample was PBMCs, taken roughly 23 days after the first yellow fever vaccination. The receptors shown here come from a man aged 18 to 30 who received the YFV17D yellow fever vaccine.

V and J are TRBV5-1 and TRBJ1-4, with 9 bases that match TRBD1. The CDR3 has 14 residues. With 5 bases clipped from V and 5 bases from J, the junction kept 4 bases outside the gene matches. CDR1 is SGHRS, CDR2 YFSETQ, per germline. The CDR3 loop is CASRIGTGNEKLFF. For the CDR3, the DNA is TGCGCCAGCAGAATCGGGACAGGGAATGAAAAACTGTTTTTT. Full variable domain (remainder filled in from reference TRBV5-1 and TRBJ1-4): KAGVTQTPRYLIKTRGQQVTLSCSPISGHRSVSWYQQTPGQGLQFLFEYFSETQRNKGNFPGRFSGRQFSNSRSEMNVSTLELGDSALYLCASRIGTGNEKLFFGSGTQLSVL.

In DNA, the CDR3 is TGTGCCAGCAGCCCCAGACAGGCTGTCAATGAGCAGTTCTTC. Residues: CASSPRQAVNEQFF. This rearrangement joins TRBV7-9 to TRBJ2-1; a weak D match, TRBD1 (6 bases). CDR1 and CDR2 from the germline V gene are SEHNR and FQNEAQ (reference sequence). This CDR3 has 14 residues. Trimming pared 5 bases from V and 6 bases from J, leaving 14 bases between.

The chain links TRBV9 to TRBJ2-1; 8 nucleotides line up with TRBD1. The CDR3 consists of 14 residues. The germline gives CDR1 SGDLS, CDR2 YYNGEE. V lost 3 bases and J lost 10; bases outside the gene matches: 9. Written as DNA, the CDR3 is TGTGCCAGCAGCGCGGGGTCAGGGGGCGAGGAGCAGTTCTTC. Amino acids: CASSAGSGGEEQFF.

This clonotype was counted ten times or more. J is TRBJ1-1 and V is TRBV7-9; D remains unclear. CDR1 and CDR2 (germline): SEHNR, FQNEAQ (reference sequence). CDR3 size: 14 residues. Deletions cut 5 bases from V and 5 bases from J, with 15 bases between. Here the CDR3 reads CASSKAAAETEAFF. CDR3 coding DNA: TGTGCCAGCAGCAAGGCGGCGGCGGAAACTGAAGCTTTCTTT.

This clonotype was picked up a small number of times. This chain joins TRBV5-6 and TRBJ2-7; 7 bases are a match to TRBD2. V lost 5 bases, J lost 7 bases, and 9 bases stayed unmatched. Germline V gene lookup returns CDR1 SGHDT and CDR2 YYEEEE. This CDR3 spans 13 amino acids. Here the CDR3 reads CASSPRGVGEQYF. The CDR3 DNA follows: TGTGCCAGCAGTCCCCGGGGGGTCGGGGAGCAGTACTTC.

Points on this clonotype: An end of the junction does not agree with germline; a read error may underlie this. The J gene is TRBJ2-3, the V gene TRBV5-4; possibly TRBD2 for D (5 bases). The CDR3 spans 13 residues. Germline CDR1 and CDR2: SGHNT and YYREEE (reference sequence). The CDR3 DNA reads as TGTGCCAGCAGCTTGGCCGGAGGTGACAAGACGGATTTT. This codes for CASSLAGGDKTDF.

This clonotype showed up just a few times. This chain uses TRBV5-1 with TRBJ1-6; TRBD1 might be the D (6 bases). Trimming left V 4 bases short and J 8 bases short, with 13 bases between. The germline CDR1 and CDR2 sequences are SGHRS and YFSETQ. The CDR3 runs to 14 residues. The CDR3 sequence: CASSPGDLDSPLHF. CDR3 coding DNA: TGCGCCAGCAGCCCAGGGGATTTGGATTCACCCCTCCACTTT.

This clonotype was observed a few times. The V call is TRBV9, the J call TRBJ1-1; 9 positions agree with TRBD1. CDR3 length: 15 residues. Trimming took 4 bases from V and 5 from J; bases not matched to a gene: 9. The germline CDR1 and CDR2 sequences are SGDLS and YYNGEE. In DNA form, the CDR3 reads TGTGCCAGCAGCATAGAAGGACAGGGGAAGACTGAAGCTTTCTTT. Translating it yields CASSIEGQGKTEAFF.

The rearrangement links TRBV13 to TRBJ2-6, with D unclear. Trimming took 2 bases from V and 0 from J, leaving 5 bases between them. The germline gives CDR1 PRHDT, CDR2 FYEKMQ (reference sequence). There are 15 residues in the CDR3. The CDR3 is CASSLWGSGANVLTF. The CDR3, as DNA: TGTGCCAGCAGCTTATGGGGCTCTGGGGCCAACGTCCTGACTTTC.

The rearrangement uses TRBV3-1 and TRBJ2-5; TRBD2 matches 7 bases. Germline-derived CDR1 and CDR2 are LGHDT and YNNKEL (reference sequence). This CDR3 is 14 amino acids long. The junction had 4 bases not matched to a gene; V was cut back by 4 bases and J by 2 bases. CDR3 region: CASSPASGQETQYF. CDR3 nucleotide sequence: TGTGCCAGCAGCCCGGCTAGCGGACAAGAGACCCAGTACTTC.

As regards this clonotype: Its ends do not fully match the called genes, so a read error is possible. The chain carries TRBV20-1 and TRBJ1-5; 7 nucleotides line up with TRBD1. CDR3 size: 15 residues. CDR1 is DFQATT, CDR2 SNEGSKA, per germline (reference sequence). In nucleotides, the CDR3 is TGCAGTGCTAGGTCGACTACAGGGGCGGGTCAGCACCAGCATTTT. It is translated as CSARSTTGAGQHQHF.